One sample yielded the 15 T cell receptor beta chains listed below, sequenced in a study of blood T cell repertoires in COVID-19. Assay used: immunoSEQ multiplex PCR; TCRdb lists only in-frame clones, some missing. The profile shows about 98,000 clones, more than 85% of them singletons. The sequenced material came from peripheral blood. The receptors stem from a middle-aged man with active or convalescent COVID-19.

The chain links TRBV2 to TRBJ2-7, with a possible D match to TRBD1 (6 bases). The CDR3 runs to 14 residues. Trimming pared 7 bases from V and 7 bases from J, leaving 20 bases between. In germline, CDR1 is SNHLY, CDR2 FYNNEI. CDR3 residues: CASNRGYQQGEQYF. Written as DNA, the CDR3 is TGTGCCAGCAACAGAGGATACCAACAGGGTGAGCAGTACTTC.

This clone appeared once. The rearrangement uses TRBV14 and TRBJ2-2; 7 bases map to TRBD1. Germline loops: CDR1 SGHDN, CDR2 FVKESK. Trimming took 3 bases from V and 1 from J; bases not matched to a gene: 5. This CDR3 region has 16 residues. CDR3 sequence reads: CASSQLYRGNTGELFF. CDR3 coding DNA: TGTGCCAGCAGCCAGTTATACAGGGGGAACACCGGGGAGCTGTTTTTT.

The chain couples TRBV12-3 or TRBV12-4 to TRBJ2-1; D is perhaps TRBD2 (6 bases). There are 12 residues in the CDR3. The V end lost 7 bases, the J end lost 14 bases, and 18 bases lay between the germline ends. CDR3 in DNA: TGTGCCAGCAACTCACTTCGGGGGTCGGAGTTCTTC. Translation gives CASNSLRGSEFF.

This clone has only a few counts. The chain links TRBV7-9 to TRBJ1-2; 8 bases line up with TRBD1. Germline V gene sequence: CDR1 SEHNR, CDR2 FQNEAQ (reference sequence). Trimming took 2 bases from V and 3 from J; bases not matched to a gene: 8. CDR3 length: 16 residues. As DNA, the CDR3 is TGTGCCAGCAGCTTAAGCGGCAGGGGGCCGCACTATGGCTACACCTTC. Residues: CASSLSGRGPHYGYTF.

As for this clone: The same CDR3 also results from other DNA sequences found in this sample. The chain has TRBV5-1 and TRBJ2-1; TRBD2 matches 13 bases. The CDR3 has 16 residues. Losses at the gene ends were 1 base for V and 4 bases for J; bases not matched to a gene: 2. From germline, CDR1 is SGHRS and CDR2 YFSETQ. CDR3 loop: CASSLQTSGGYNEQFF. The DNA for the CDR3 is TGCGCCAGCAGCTTGCAGACTAGCGGGGGGTACAATGAGCAGTTCTTC.

The chain couples TRBV19 to TRBJ2-2, with 7 bases identical to TRBD1. The CDR3 extends over 16 amino acids. Germline V gene lookup returns CDR1 LNHDA and CDR2 SQIVND (reference sequence). Losses at the gene ends were 2 bases for V and 0 bases for J; bases not matched to a gene: 3. For the CDR3, the DNA is TGTGCCAGTAGTATACAGGGACAGACGAACACCGGGGAGCTGTTTTTT. This sequence encodes CASSIQGQTNTGELFF. Looking up the rest from reference TRBV19 and TRBJ2-2 gives the full variable domain: DGGITQSPKYLFRKEGQNVTLSCEQNLNHDAMYWYRQDPGQGLRLIYYSQIVNDFQKGDIAEGYSVSREKKESFPLTVTSAQKNPTAFYLCASSIQGQTNTGELFFGEGSRLTVL.

The rearrangement links TRBV29-1 to TRBJ1-1; possible D gene TRBD1, 6 bases. The CDR3 runs to 14 residues. V gave up 4 bases and J gave up 1 base, with 13 bases separating them. Germline V gene data show CDR1 as SQVTM and CDR2 as ANQGSEA. The chain's CDR3 is CSVGTGTRNTEAFF. In DNA, the CDR3 is TGCAGCGTTGGCACCGGGACAAGGAACACTGAAGCTTTCTTT.

The rearrangement uses TRBV5-5 and TRBJ1-1; weak D call: TRBD1 (5 bases). Germline lookup yields CDR1 SGHKS and CDR2 YYEKEE (reference sequence). V was pared by 2 bases and J by 0 bases, with 11 bases between. CDR3 length equals 15 residues. CDR3 in amino acids: CASSLVSGMNTEAFF. CDR3 nucleotides: TGTGCCAGCAGCTTAGTCTCAGGGATGAACACTGAAGCTTTCTTT.

The V and J genes are TRBV28 and TRBJ2-3, with 8 bases fitting TRBD2. V shed 7 bases and J 1 base; nucleotides not matched to a gene: 4. The CDR3 is 14 amino acids. Germline-derived CDR1 and CDR2 are MDHEN and SYDVKM. CDR3 protein: CASTTSDRTDTQYF. The CDR3 DNA reads as TGTGCCAGCACGACTAGCGACCGCACAGATACGCAGTATTTT.

The chain employs TRBV10-1 and TRBJ1-5; D is ambiguous. Trimming left V 4 bases short and J 5 bases short, with 6 bases between. The CDR3 loop spans 12 amino acids. Looked up from germline, CDR1 is WNHNN and CDR2 is SYGVQD (reference sequence). The CDR3 DNA sequence: TGCGCCAGCAGTGGGGCCTATCAGCCCCAGCATTTT. This sequence encodes CASSGAYQPQHF.

The chain couples TRBV19 to TRBJ2-3; a weak D match, TRBD1 (5 bases). Germline CDR1 and CDR2: LNHDA and SQIVND (reference sequence). Trimming stripped 5 bases from V and 0 bases from J, with 12 bases between. This CDR3 comprises 15 residues. CDR3 sequence: CASSGHTTSTDTQYF. The CDR3 DNA reads as TGTGCCAGTAGTGGACATACCACTAGCACAGATACGCAGTATTTT.

The genes are TRBV30 and TRBJ1-2, with 7 nucleotides matching TRBD1. Germline V gene data show CDR1 as GTSNPN and CDR2 as SVGIG (reference sequence). Trimming cost V 0 bases and J 4 bases; bases outside gene matches: 8. The CDR3 runs 15 residues. The CDR3 bases are TGTGCCTGGAGTGTAGGCCCGACAGGGTCCTATGGCTACACCTTC. Its translation: CAWSVGPTGSYGYTF.

This clone was observed once. The chain employs TRBV5-4 and TRBJ1-4, with D unclear. V lost 0 bases to trimming and J lost 1 base, with 4 bases between them. The CDR3 has 14 residues. The germline gives CDR1 SGHNT, CDR2 YYREEE (reference sequence). CDR3 residues: CASSLGGTNEKLFF. The CDR3 DNA reads as TGTGCCAGCAGCTTGGGAGGAACTAATGAAAAACTGTTTTTT. The full variable domain, in which reference TRBV5-4 and TRBJ1-4 provide the parts outside the CDR3, is ETGVTQSPTHLIKTRGQQVTLRCSSQSGHNTVSWYQQALGQGPQFIFQYYREEENGRGNFPPRFSGLQFPNYSSELNVNALELDDSALYLCASSLGGTNEKLFFGSGTQLSVL.

The chain uses TRBV18 and TRBJ2-3; TRBD1 aligns across 8 bases. The CDR3 runs to 16 residues. V gave up 0 bases and J gave up 4 bases; unmatched junction bases: 6. CDR1 KGHSH and CDR2 LQKENI come from the germline V gene. CDR3 sequence reads: CASSPPSRGQADTQYF. The CDR3 region has the DNA TGTGCCAGCTCACCACCATCCAGGGGGCAAGCAGATACGCAGTATTTT.

This chain connects TRBV5-4 to TRBJ2-5, with 7 nucleotides matching TRBD1. The CDR3 runs 15 residues. J lost 4 bases, V lost 2 bases, and 8 bases had no gene match. The germline gives CDR1 SGHNT, CDR2 YYREEE (reference sequence). The CDR3 nucleotides are TGTGCCAGCAGCTTTGGAGACAGGGTGGTAGAGACCCAGTACTTC. The encoded protein is CASSFGDRVVETQYF.